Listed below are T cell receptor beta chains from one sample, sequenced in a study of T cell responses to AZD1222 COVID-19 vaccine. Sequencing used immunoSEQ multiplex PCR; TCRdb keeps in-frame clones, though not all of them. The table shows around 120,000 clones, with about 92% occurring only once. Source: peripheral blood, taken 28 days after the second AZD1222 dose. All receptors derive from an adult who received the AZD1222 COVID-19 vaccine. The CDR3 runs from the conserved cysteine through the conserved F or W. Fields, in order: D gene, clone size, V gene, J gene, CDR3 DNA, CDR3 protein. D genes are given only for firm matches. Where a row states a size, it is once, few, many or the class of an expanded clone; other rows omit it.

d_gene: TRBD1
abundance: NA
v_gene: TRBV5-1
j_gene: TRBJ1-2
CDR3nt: TGCGCCAGCAGCTTGGTGCTACAGGGGGCAGGTGGCTACACCTTC
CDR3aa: CASSLVLQGAGGYTF

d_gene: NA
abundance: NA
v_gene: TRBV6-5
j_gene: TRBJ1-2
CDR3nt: TGTGCCAGCAGTTACTCAGGGAGAGTTGCCTATGGCTACACCTTC
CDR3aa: CASSYSGRVAYGYTF

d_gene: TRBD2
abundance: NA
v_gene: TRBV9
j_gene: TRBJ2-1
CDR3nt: TGTGCCAGCAGCGACTCCTCTAGCGGAGACAATGAGCAGTTCTTC
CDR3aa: CASSDSSSGDNEQFF

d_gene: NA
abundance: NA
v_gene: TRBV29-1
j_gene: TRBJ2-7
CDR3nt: TGCAGCGTTGAAGACGGGAACTCCTACGAGCAGTACTTC
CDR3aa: CSVEDGNSYEQYF

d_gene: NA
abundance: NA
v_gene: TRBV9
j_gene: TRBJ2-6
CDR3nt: TGTGCCAGCAGCGAGGGAGGGGGCGCAGCAGCTGGGGCCAACGTCCTGACTTTC
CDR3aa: CASSEGGGAAAGANVLTF

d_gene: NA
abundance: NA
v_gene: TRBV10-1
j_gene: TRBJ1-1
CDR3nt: TGCGCCAGCAGTCCCAGGCCTGAAGCTTTCTTT
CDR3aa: CASSPRPEAFF

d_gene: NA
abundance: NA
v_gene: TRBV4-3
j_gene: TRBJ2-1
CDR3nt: TGCGCCAGCAGCCAAGCGACTGTGGGGGTGGGAAATGAGCAGTTCTTC
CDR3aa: CASSQATVGVGNEQFF

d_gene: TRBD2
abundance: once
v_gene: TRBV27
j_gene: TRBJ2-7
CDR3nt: TGTGCCAGCAGTTCTGGACTAGCGGGCACCTACGAGCAGTACTTC
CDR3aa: CASSSGLAGTYEQYF

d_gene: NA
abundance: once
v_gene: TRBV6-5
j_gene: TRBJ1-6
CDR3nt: TGTGCCAGCAGTCGAGGGATTTCGGATTCACCCCTCCACTTT
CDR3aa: CASSRGISDSPLHF

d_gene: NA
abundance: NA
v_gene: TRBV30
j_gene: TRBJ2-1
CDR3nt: TGTGCCTGGACTGCCGGGTTCTACAATGAGCAGTTCTTC
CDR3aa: CAWTAGFYNEQFF

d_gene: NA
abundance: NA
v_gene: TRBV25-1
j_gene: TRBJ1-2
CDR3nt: TGTGCCAGCAGTGCGGGTCTGGGCTATGGCTACACCTTC
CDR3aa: CASSAGLGYGYTF

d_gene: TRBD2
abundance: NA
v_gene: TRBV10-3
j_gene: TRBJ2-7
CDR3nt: TGTGCCGTAATTACTAGCGGGGGGTACGAGCAGTACTTC
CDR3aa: CAVITSGGYEQYF

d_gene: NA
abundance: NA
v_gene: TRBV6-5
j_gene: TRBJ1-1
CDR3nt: TGTGCCAGCAGTTACTCAAGGGGGGCACCGCTATTTGAAGCTTTCTTT
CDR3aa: CASSYSRGAPLFEAFF

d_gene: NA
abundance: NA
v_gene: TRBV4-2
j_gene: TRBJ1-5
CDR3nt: TGTGCCAGCAGCCAAGAAACCACCCGTGGGTGGGACAATCAGCCCCAGCATTTT
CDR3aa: CASSQETTRGWDNQPQHF

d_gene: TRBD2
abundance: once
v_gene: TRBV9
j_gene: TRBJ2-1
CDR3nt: TGTGCCAGCAGCGTAGTCGGGGCAGCGGGAGGCAATGAGCAGTTCTTC
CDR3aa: CASSVVGAAGGNEQFF

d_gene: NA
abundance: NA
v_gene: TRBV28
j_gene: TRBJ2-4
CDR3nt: TGTGCCAGTGAAGGATCTTCACTAGCCAAAAACATTCAGTACTTC
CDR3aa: CASEGSSLAKNIQYF

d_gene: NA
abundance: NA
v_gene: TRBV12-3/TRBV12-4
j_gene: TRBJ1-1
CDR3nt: TGTGCCAGCAGTTCGCTAATGAACACTGAAGCTTTCTTT
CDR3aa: CASSSLMNTEAFF

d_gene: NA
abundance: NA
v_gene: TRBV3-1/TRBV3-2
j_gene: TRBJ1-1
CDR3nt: TGTGCCAGCAGCCAAGATGTGGAGGGGAGCACTGAAGCTTTCTTT
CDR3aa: CASSQDVEGSTEAFF

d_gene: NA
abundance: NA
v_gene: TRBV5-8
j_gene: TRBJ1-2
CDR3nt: TGTGCCAGCAGCTTGTTCTTTGGCGCGGCGACTACTAACTATGGCTACACCTTC
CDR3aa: CASSLFFGAATTNYGYTF

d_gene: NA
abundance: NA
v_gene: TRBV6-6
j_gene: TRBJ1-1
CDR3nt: TGTGCCAGCAGTACCAGGGGCGCGGCTTTCTTT
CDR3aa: CASSTRGAAFF

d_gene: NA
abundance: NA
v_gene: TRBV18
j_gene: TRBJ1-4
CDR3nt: TGTGCCAGCTCACCAATTTCCAGGGAAGAAAAACTGTTTTTT
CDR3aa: CASSPISREEKLFF

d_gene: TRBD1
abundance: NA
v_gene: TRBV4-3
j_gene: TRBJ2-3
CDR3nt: TGCGCCAGCAGCCCACAGGGGGCGACAGATACGCAGTATTTT
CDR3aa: CASSPQGATDTQYF

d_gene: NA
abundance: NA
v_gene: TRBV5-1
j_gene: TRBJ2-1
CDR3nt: TGCGCCAGCAGCAGAAGGAGTTTGGGTATCGATGAGCAGTTCTTC
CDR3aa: CASSRRSLGIDEQFF

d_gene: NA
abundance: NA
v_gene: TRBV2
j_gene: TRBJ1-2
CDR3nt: TGTGCCAGCAGTGATAGTCCCTCCGCGGCGGGCGGCTACACCTTC
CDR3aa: CASSDSPSAAGGYTF

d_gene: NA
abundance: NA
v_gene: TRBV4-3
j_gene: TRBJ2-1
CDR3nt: TGCGCCAGCAGCCAAGAGGCGCAGGAGGACTCCTACAATGAGCAGTTCTTC
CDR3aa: CASSQEAQEDSYNEQFF

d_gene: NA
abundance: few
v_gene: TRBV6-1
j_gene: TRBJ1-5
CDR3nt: TGTGCCAGCAGTGAATGGGCAGGGGAAGGATATCAGCCCCAGCATTTT
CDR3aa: CASSEWAGEGYQPQHF